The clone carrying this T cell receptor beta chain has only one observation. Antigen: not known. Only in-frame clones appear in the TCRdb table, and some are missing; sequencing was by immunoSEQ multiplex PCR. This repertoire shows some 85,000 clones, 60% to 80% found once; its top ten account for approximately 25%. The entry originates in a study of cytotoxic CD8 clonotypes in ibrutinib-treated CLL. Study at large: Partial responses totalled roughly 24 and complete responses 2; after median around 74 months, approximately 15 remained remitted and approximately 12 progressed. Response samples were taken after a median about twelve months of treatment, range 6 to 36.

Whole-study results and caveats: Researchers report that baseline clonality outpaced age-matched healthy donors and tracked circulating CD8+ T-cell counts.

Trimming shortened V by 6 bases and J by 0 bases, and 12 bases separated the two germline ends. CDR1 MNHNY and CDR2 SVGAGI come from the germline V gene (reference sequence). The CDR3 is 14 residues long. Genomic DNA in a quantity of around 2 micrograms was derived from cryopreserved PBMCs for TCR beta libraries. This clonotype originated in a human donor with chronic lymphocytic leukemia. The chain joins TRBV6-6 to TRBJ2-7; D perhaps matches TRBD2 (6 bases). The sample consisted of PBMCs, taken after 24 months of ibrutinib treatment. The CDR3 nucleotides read TGTGCCAGCAGACTCGGACTAAGCTCCTACGAGCAGTACTTC. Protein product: CASRLGLSSYEQYF.